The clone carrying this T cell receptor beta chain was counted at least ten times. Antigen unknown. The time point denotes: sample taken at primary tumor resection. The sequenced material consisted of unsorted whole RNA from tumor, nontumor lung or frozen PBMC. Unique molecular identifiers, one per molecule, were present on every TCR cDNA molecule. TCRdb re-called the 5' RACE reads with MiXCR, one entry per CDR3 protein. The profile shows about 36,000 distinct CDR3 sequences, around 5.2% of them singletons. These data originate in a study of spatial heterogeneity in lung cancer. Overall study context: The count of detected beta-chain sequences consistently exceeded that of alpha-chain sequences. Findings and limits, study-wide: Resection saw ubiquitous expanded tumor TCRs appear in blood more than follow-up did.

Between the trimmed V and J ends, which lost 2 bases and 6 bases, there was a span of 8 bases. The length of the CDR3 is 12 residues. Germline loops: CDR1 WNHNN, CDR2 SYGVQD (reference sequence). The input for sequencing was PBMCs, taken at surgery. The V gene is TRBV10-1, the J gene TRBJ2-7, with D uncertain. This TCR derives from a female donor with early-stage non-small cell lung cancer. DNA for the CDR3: TGCGCCAGCAGTGAGACGACGGGCGAGCAGTACTTC. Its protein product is CASSETTGEQYF.